This section outlines one T cell receptor beta chain sequence together with its context. Repertoires were generated with immunoSEQ multiplex PCR, while TCRdb's copy carries only in-frame clones and drops some. The profile covers some 160,000 clones, with roughly 90% appearing a single time and 4% taken by the ten largest. The source of the sample is a study of blood T cell repertoires in COVID-19. Turning to the study itself: COVID-19 samples from acute and convalescent phases originated in the United States, Italy and Spain. From T cells, B-cell-depleted T cells, or PBMCs came the material, which was cDNA or gDNA.

Sequenced input: peripheral blood. This receptor was taken from a woman in her sixties or seventies with acute or convalescent COVID-19.

The CDR3 reads CASSYSNPGNYGYTF. CDR3 DNA: TGTGCCAGCAGTTACTCGAACCCAGGGAACTATGGCTACACCTTC. The chain uses TRBV6-6 and TRBJ1-2, with D perhaps TRBD1 (5 bases). The CDR3 extends over 15 amino acids. Germline CDR1 MNHNY, CDR2 SVGAGI (reference sequence). Trimming left V 0 bases short and J 2 bases short, with 10 bases between.